This TCR beta chain was recovered during a study of cytomegalovirus exposure and HLA in healthy donors. Only in-frame clones appear in the TCRdb table, and some are missing; sequencing was by immunoSEQ multiplex PCR. This table has approximately 76,000 clones, about 93% appearing once. The CDR3 runs to 14 residues. Germline V gene sequence: CDR1 SGHDT, CDR2 YYEEEE. The trim removed 6 bases at V and 4 bases at J, leaving 10 bases unmatched. In its sample, this clone was seen once. The sequenced sample was PBMCs. This rearrangement joins TRBV5-6 to TRBJ2-7; 7 bases map to TRBD1. The receptor's source is a woman under 30 in good health and CMV-seronegative. CDR3 DNA: TGTGCCAGCATCGGCCCGACAGGGACATACGAGCAGTACTTC. It specifies CASIGPTGTYEQYF.